These 5 T cell receptor beta chains share one sample of origin, sequenced in a study of blood T cell repertoires in COVID-19. Sequenced by immunoSEQ multiplex PCR; TCRdb stores in-frame clones only, minus some. The sample includes approximately 250,000 clones, around 80% of them seen just once. The specimen sequenced was PBMCs or T cells enriched from blood (not recorded which). These receptors came from a man younger than 45 with acute COVID-19.

The V call is TRBV15, the J call TRBJ2-7, with D possibly matching TRBD1 (8 bases). CDR3 length: 13 residues. Germline CDR1 LNHNV, CDR2 YYDKDF (reference sequence). V was clipped by 8 bases and J by 3 bases, with 14 bases between them. CDR3 nucleotides: TGTGCCACCGGGGGAGGGACAGGCTACGAGCAGTACGTC. Protein product: CATGGGTGYEQYV.

This rearrangement joins TRBV15 to TRBJ1-1; D may be TRBD1 (5 bases). The V and J ends lost 1 base and 6 bases respectively, with 15 bases between them. Germline V gives CDR1 LNHNV, CDR2 YYDKDF (reference sequence). This CDR3 comprises 15 residues. CDR3: CATSRGGGMVAEAFF. CDR3 sequence (DNA): TGTGCCACCAGCAGAGGCGGGGGGATGGTCGCTGAAGCTTTCTTT. Complete variable domain (other parts from reference TRBV15 and TRBJ1-1): DAMVIQNPRYQVTQFGKPVTLSCSQTLNHNVMYWYQQKSSQAPKLLFHYYDKDFNNEADTPDNFQSRRPNTSFCFLDIRSPGLGDTAMYLCATSRGGGMVAEAFFGQGTRLTVV.

V is TRBV18 and J is TRBJ1-2; maybe TRBD1 (5 bases). V gave up 3 bases and J gave up 4 bases, with 12 bases separating them. The CDR3 consists of 14 residues. Germline lookup yields CDR1 KGHSH and CDR2 LQKENI. The CDR3 loop reads CASSPARDLYGYTF. Here the CDR3 DNA reads TGTGCCAGCTCACCTGCCAGGGATCTCTATGGCTACACCTTC.

The chain is built from TRBV2 and TRBJ2-5; D is unclear. Germline V gene lookup returns CDR1 SNHLY and CDR2 FYNNEI. Deletions cut 7 bases from V and 2 bases from J, with 11 bases between. The length of the CDR3 is 13 residues. The CDR3 loop is CASKPGTQETQYF. CDR3 DNA sequence: TGTGCCAGCAAACCAGGAACACAAGAGACCCAGTACTTC.

The chain combines TRBV7-9 with TRBJ1-1, with D unclear. CDR1 SEHNR and CDR2 FQNEAQ come from the germline V gene (reference sequence). The V gene lost 5 bases and the J gene lost 5 bases, with 6 bases spanning the gap. The CDR3 length is 11 residues. The CDR3 spells CASSGGTEAFF. CDR3 in DNA: TGTGCCAGCAGCGGCGGGACTGAAGCTTTCTTT.